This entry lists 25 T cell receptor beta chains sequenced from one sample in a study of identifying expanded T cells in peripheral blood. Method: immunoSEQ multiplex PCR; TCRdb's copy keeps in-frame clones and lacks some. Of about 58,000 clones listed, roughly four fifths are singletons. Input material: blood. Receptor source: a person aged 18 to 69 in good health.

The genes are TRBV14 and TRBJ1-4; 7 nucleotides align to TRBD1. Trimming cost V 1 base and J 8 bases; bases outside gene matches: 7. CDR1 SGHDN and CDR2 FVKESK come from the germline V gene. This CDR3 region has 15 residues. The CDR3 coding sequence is TGTGCCAGCAGCCAAGTTACAGGGGCCGGGGAAAAACTGTTTTTT. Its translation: CASSQVTGAGEKLFF. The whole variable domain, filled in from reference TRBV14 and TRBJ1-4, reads EAGVTQFPSHSVIEKGQTVTLRCDPISGHDNLYWYRRVMGKEIKFLLHFVKESKQDESGMPNNRFLAERTGGTYSTLKVQPAELEDSGVYFCASSQVTGAGEKLFFGSGTQLSVL.

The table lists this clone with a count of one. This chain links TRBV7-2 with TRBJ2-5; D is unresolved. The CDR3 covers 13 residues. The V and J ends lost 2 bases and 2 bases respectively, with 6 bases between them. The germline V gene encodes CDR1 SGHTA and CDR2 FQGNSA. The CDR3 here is CASSLSQQETQYF. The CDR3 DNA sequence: TGTGCCAGCAGCTTATCACAGCAAGAGACCCAGTACTTC.

CDR3 in amino acids: CASSLGASGTRSYEQYV. CDR3 bases: TGTGCCAGCAGCTTAGGGGCTAGCGGGACCCGCTCCTACGAGCAGTACGTC. The chain joins TRBV7-8 to TRBJ2-7; 9 bases map to TRBD2. Looked up from germline, CDR1 is SGHVS and CDR2 is FQNEAQ. With V trimmed by 1 base and J by 0 bases, 7 bases remained unmatched. The CDR3 covers 17 residues.

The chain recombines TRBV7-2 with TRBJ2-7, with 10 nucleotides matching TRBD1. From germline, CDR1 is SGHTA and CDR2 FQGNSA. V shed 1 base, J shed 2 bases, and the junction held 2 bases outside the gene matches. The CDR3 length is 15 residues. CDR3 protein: CASSLGQGAAYEQYF. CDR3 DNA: TGTGCCAGCAGCTTAGGACAGGGGGCCGCCTACGAGCAGTACTTC.

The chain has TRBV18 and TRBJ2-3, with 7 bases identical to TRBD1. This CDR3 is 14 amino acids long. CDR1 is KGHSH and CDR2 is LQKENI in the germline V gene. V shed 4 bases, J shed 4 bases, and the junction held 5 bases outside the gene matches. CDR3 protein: CASSQGQKADTQYF. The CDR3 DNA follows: TGTGCCAGCTCACAGGGACAGAAAGCAGATACGCAGTATTTT.

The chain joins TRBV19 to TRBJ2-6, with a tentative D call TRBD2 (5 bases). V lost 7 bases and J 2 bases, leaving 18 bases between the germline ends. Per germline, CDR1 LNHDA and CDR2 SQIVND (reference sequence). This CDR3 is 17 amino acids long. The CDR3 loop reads CASTYRGGQAGANVLTF. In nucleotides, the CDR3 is TGTGCCAGTACCTACCGCGGCGGGCAGGCTGGGGCCAACGTCCTGACTTTC.

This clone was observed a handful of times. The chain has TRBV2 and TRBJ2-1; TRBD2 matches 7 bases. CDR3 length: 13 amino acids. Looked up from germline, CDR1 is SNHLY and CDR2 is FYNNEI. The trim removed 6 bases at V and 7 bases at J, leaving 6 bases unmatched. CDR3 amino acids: CASRRRAGNEQFF. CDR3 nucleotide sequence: TGTGCCAGCAGAAGGCGAGCGGGGAATGAGCAGTTCTTC.

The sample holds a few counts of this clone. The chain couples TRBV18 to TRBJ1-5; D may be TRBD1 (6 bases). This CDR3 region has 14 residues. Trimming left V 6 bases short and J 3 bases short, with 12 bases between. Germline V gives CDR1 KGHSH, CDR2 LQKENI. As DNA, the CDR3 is TGTGCCAGCTCCTACGGACAGAACAATCAGCCCCAGCATTTT. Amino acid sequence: CASSYGQNNQPQHF.

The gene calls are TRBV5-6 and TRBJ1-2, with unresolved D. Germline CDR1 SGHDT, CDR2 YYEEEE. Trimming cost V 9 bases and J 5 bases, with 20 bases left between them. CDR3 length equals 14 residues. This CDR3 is CATANGGLHYGYTF. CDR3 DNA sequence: TGTGCCACAGCCAATGGAGGGCTCCATTATGGCTACACCTTC.

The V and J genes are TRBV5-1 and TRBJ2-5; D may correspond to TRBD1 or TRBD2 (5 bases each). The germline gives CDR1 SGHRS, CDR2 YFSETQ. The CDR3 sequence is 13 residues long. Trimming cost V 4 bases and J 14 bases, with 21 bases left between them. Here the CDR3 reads CASSLKPGPTTYF. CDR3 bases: TGCGCCAGCAGCCTGAAGCCGGGACCCACGACCTACTTC.

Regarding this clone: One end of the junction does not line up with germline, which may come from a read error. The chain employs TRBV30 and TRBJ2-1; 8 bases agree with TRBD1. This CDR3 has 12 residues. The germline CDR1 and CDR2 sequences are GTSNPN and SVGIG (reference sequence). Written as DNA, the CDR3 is TGTGCCTGGAGTCTCGGACAGGGAAGGAGAATCTTC. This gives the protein CAWSLGQGRRIF.

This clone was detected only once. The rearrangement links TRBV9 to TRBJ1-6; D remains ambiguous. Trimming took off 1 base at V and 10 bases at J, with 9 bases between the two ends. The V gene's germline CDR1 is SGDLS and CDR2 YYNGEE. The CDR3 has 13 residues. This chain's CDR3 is CASSVRDFSPLHF. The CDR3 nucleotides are TGTGCCAGCAGCGTAAGGGATTTCTCACCCCTCCACTTT.

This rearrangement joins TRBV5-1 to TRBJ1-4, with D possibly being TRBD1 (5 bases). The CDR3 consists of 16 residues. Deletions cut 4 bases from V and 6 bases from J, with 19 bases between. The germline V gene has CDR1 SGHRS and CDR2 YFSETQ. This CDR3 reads CASSPAGTASYEKLFF. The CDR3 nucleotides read TGCGCCAGCAGCCCAGCCGGGACCGCCTCTTATGAAAAACTGTTTTTT.

DNA of the CDR3: TGTGCCAGCTCACCAGGGGGGAGGAACGAGCAGTACTTC. This codes for CASSPGGRNEQYF. The chain combines TRBV18 with TRBJ2-7, with a tentative D call TRBD2 (6 bases). Germline assignment: CDR1 KGHSH and CDR2 LQKENI. This CDR3 has 13 amino acids. V was clipped by 2 bases and J by 5 bases, with 10 bases between them.

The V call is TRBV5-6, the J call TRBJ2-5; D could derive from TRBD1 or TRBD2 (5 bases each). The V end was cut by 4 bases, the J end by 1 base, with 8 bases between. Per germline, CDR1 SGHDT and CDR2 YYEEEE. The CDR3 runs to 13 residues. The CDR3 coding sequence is TGTGCCAGCAGCCGAGGGGTCCAAGAGACCCAGTACTTC. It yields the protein CASSRGVQETQYF.

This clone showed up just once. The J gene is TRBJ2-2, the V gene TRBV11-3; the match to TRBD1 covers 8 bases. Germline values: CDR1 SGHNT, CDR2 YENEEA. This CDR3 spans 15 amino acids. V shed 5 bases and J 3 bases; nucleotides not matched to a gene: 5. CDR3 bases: TGTGCCAGCAGCCCCGGGACAGGCTACACCGGGGAGCTGTTTTTT. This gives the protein CASSPGTGYTGELFF.

The CDR3 here is CASSQDTTVYGYTF. CDR3 sequence (DNA): TGCGCCAGCAGCCAAGATACAACAGTCTATGGCTACACCTTC. The V and J genes are TRBV4-3 and TRBJ1-2; D remains ambiguous. This CDR3 has 14 residues. The germline V and J ends were trimmed by 0 bases and 4 bases, with 9 bases remaining between them. CDR1 is LGHNA and CDR2 is YSLEER in the germline V gene.

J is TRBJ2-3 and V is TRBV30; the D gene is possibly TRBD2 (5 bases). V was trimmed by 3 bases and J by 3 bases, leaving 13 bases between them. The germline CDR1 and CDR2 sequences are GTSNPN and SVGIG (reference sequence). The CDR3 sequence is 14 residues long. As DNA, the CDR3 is TGTGCCTGGAGCCGGACGCGGGTTACAGATACGCAGTATTTT. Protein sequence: CAWSRTRVTDTQYF.

In DNA form, the CDR3 reads TGTGCCAGCAGGGAGCTCGTTATGAACACTGAAGCTTTCTTT. It specifies CASRELVMNTEAFF. The rearrangement links TRBV2 to TRBJ1-1; D gene uncertain. The V gene's germline CDR1 is SNHLY and CDR2 FYNNEI. This CDR3 region has 14 residues. With 6 bases removed from V and 0 bases from J, the gap between germline ends came to 11 bases.

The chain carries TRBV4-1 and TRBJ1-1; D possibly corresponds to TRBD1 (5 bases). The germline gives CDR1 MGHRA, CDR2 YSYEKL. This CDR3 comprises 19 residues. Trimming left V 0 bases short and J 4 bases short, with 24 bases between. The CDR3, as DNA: TGCGCCAGCAGCCAAGATACCGGGGGGACCCAAGCCTTAGGCACTGAAGCTTTCTTT. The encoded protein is CASSQDTGGTQALGTEAFF.

This CDR3 is CASSIRFENEQFF. The CDR3 nucleotides read TGTGCCAGCTCAATTAGATTTGAGAATGAGCAGTTCTTC. The rearrangement links TRBV18 to TRBJ2-1; D gene unclear. The V end lost 5 bases, the J end lost 7 bases, and 12 bases lay between the germline ends. Germline V gene sequence: CDR1 KGHSH, CDR2 LQKENI. The CDR3 runs 13 residues. The whole variable domain, remainder taken from reference TRBV18 and TRBJ2-1, is NAGVMQNPRHLVRRRGQEARLRCSPMKGHSHVYWYRQLPEEGLKFMVYLQKENIIDESGMPKERFSAEFPKEGPSILRIQQVVRGDSAAYFCASSIRFENEQFFGPGTRLTVL.

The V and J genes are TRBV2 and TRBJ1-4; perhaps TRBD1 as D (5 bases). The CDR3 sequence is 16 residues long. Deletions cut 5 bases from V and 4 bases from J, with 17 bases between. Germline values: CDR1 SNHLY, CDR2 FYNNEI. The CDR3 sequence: CASSPGRRIINEKLFF. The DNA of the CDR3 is TGTGCCAGCAGTCCGGGACGGAGGATAATTAATGAAAAACTGTTTTTT. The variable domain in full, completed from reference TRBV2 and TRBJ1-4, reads EPEVTQTPSHQVTQMGQEVILRCVPISNHLYFYWYRQILGQKVEFLVSFYNNEISEKSEIFDDQFSVERPDGSNFTLKIRSTKLEDSAMYFCASSPGRRIINEKLFFGSGTQLSVL.

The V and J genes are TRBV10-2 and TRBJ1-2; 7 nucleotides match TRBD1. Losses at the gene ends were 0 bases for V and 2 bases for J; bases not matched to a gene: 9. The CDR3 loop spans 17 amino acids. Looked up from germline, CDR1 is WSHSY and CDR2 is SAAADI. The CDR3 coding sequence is TGCGCCAGCAGTGAGTCGAGCAGGGGGTTCCTCAACTATGGCTACACCTTC. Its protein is CASSESSRGFLNYGYTF.

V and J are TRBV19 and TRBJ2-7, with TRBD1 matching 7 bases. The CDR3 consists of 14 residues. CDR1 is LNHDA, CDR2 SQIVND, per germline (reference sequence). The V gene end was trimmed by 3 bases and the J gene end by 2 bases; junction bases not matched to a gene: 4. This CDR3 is CASSITGAPYEQYF. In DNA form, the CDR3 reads TGTGCCAGTAGTATTACAGGGGCTCCCTACGAGCAGTACTTC. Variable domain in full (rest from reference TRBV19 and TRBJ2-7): DGGITQSPKYLFRKEGQNVTLSCEQNLNHDAMYWYRQDPGQGLRLIYYSQIVNDFQKGDIAEGYSVSREKKESFPLTVTSAQKNPTAFYLCASSITGAPYEQYFGPGTRLTVT.

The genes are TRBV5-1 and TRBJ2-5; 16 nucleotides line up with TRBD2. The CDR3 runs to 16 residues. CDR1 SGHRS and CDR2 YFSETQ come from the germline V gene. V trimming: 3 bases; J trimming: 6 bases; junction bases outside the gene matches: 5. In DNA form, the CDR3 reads TGCGCCAGCAGCTCAGGGACTAGCGGGGGGGCGAAGACCCAGTACTTC. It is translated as CASSSGTSGGAKTQYF.